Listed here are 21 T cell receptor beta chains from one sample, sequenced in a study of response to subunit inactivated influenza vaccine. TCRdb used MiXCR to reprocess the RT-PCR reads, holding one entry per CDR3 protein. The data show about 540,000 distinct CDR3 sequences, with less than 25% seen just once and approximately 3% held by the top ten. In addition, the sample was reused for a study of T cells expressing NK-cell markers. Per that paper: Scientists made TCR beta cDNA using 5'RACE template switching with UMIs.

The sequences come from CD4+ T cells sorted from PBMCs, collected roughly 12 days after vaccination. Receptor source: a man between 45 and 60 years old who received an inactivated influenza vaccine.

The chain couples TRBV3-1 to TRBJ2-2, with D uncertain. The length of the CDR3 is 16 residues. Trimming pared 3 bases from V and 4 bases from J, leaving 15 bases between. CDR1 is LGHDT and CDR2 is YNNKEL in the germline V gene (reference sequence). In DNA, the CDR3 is TGTGCCAGCAGCCATAGCTTGCTCTCCAGCACCGGGGAGCTGTTTTTT. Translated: CASSHSLLSSTGELFF.

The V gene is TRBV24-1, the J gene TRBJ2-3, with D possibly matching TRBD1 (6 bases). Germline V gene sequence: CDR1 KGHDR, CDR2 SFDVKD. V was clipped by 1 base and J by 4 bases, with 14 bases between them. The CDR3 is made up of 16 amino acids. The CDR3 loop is CATSDFRGQTADTQYF. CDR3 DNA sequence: TGTGCCACCAGTGATTTCCGCGGACAGACGGCAGATACGCAGTATTTT.

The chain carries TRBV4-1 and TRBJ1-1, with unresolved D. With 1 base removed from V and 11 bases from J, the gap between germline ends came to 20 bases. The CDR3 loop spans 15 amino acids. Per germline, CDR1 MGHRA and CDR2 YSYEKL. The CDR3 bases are TGCGCCAGCAGCCAAGTCGCAGGAAGGGTTGAGTGGGCTTTCTTT. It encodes CASSQVAGRVEWAFF.

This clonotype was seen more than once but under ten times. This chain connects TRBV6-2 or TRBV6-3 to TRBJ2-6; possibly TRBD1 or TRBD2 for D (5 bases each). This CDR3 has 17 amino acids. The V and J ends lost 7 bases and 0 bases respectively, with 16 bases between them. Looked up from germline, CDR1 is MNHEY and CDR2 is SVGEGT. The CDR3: CASIRDPIDSGANVLTF. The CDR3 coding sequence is TGTGCCAGCATCCGGGACCCAATCGACTCTGGGGCCAACGTCCTGACTTTC.

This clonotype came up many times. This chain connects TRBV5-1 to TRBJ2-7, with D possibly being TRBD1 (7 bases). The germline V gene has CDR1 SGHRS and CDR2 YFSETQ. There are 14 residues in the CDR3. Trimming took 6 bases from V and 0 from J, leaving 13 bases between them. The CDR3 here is CASMEGAISYEQYF. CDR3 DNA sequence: TGCGCCAGCATGGAGGGGGCGATCTCCTACGAGCAGTACTTC.

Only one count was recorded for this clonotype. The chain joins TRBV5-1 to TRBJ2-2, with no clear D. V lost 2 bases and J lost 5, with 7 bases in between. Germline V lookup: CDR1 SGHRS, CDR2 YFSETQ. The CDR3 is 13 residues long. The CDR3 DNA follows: TGCGCCAGCAGCTTCGGGCCAACCGGGGAGCTGTTTTTT. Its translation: CASSFGPTGELFF.

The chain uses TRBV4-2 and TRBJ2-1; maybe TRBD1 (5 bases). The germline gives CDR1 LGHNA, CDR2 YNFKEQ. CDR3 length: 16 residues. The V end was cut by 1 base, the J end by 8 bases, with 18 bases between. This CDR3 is CASSQVNQGAGHEQFF. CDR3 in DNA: TGTGCCAGCAGCCAAGTTAATCAGGGCGCCGGTCATGAGCAGTTCTTC.

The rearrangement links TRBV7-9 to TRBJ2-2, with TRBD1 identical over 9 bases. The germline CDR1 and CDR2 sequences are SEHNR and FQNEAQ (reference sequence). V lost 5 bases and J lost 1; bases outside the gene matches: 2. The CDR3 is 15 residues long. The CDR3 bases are TGTGCCAGCAGCAGGACAGGGGTGAACACCGGGGAGCTGTTTTTT. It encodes CASSRTGVNTGELFF.

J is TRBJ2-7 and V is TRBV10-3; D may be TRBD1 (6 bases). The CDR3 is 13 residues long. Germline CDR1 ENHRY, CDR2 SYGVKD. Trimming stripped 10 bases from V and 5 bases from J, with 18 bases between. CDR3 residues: CATTSPGVDEQYF. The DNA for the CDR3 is TGTGCCACAACCAGTCCAGGGGTAGACGAGCAGTACTTC.

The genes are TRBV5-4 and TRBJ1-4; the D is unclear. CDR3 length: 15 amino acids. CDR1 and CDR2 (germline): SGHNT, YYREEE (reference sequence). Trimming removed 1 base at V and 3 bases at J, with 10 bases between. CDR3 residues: CASSLRARSNEKLFF. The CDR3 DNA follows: TGTGCCAGCAGCTTGCGGGCAAGATCTAATGAAAAACTGTTTTTT.

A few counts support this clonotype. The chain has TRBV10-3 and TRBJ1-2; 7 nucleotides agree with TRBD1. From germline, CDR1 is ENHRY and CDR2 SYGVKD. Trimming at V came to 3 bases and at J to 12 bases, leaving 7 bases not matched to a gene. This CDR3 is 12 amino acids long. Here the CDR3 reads CAISDPDREHTF. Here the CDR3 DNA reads TGTGCCATCAGTGATCCCGACAGGGAGCACACCTTC.

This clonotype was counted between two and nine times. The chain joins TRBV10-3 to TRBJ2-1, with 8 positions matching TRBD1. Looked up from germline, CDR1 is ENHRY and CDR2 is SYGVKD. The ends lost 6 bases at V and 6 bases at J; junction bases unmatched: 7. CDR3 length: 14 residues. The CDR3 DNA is TGTGCCATCAGGACCGACAGGGGCCCCAATGAGCAGTTCTTC. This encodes CAIRTDRGPNEQFF.

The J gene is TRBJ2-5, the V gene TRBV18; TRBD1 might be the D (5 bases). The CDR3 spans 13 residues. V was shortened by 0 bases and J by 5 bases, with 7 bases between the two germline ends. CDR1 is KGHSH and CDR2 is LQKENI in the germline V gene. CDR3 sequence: CASSPPHRETQYF. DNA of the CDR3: TGTGCCAGCTCACCACCACACAGGGAGACCCAGTACTTC.

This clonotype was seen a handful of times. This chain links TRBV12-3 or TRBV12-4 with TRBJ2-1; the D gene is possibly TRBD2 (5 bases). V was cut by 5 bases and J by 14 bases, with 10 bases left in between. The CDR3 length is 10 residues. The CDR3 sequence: CASSAAREFF. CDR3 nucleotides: TGTGCCAGCAGTGCGGCGCGGGAGTTCTTC.

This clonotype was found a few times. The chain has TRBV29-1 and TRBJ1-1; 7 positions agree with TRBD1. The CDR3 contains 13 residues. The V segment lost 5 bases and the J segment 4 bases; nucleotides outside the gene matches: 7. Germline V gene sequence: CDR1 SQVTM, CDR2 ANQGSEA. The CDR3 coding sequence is TGCAGCGTTCGAGGGGGCCGCGGCACTGAAGCTTTCTTT. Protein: CSVRGGRGTEAFF.

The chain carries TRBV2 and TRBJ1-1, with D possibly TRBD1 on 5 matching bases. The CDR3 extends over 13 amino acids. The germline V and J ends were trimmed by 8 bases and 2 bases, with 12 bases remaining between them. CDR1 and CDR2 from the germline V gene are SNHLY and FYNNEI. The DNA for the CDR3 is TGTGCCAGCGCTCGGGGGTACAACACTGAAGCTTTCTTT. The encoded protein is CASARGYNTEAFF.

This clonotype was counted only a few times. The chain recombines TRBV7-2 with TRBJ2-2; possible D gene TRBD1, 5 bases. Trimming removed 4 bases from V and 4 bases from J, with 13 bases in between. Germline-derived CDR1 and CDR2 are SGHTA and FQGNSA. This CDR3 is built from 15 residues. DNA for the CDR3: TGTGCCAGCAGCTCAGGGCAGTGGCGCACCGGGGAGCTGTTTTTT. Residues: CASSSGQWRTGELFF.

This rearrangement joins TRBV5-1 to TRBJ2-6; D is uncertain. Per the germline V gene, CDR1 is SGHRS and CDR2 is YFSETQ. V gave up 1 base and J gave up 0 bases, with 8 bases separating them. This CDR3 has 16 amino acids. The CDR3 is CASSLIGSSGANVLTF. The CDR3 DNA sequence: TGCGCCAGCAGCTTGATTGGGTCCTCTGGGGCCAACGTCCTGACTTTC.

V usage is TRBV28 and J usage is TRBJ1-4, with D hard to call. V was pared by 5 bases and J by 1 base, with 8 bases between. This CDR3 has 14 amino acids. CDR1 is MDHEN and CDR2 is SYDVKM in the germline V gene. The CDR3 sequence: CASSRRITNEKLFF. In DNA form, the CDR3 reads TGTGCCAGCAGTCGCCGGATAACTAATGAAAAACTGTTTTTT.

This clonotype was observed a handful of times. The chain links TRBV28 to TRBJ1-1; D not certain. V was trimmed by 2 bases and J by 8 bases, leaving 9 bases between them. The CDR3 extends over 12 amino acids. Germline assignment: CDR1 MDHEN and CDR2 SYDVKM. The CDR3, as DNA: TGTGCCAGCAGTTTAGGAGCACGAGAAGCTTTCTTT. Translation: CASSLGAREAFF.

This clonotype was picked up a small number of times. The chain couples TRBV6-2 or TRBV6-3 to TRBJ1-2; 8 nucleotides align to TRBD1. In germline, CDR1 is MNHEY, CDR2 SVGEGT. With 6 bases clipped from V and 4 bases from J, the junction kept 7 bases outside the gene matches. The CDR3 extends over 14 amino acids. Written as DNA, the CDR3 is TGTGCCAGCAGGCCGGACAGGGCGAGCTATGGCTACACCTTC. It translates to CASRPDRASYGYTF.